The clone carrying this T cell receptor (beta chain) has more than one count but fewer than ten. The antigen is unknown. One end of the junction varies from germline; a read error may be responsible. The data derive from a study of beta chain features in type 1 diabetes. General study points: People with Type 1 diabetes carried modestly yet significantly shorter TCRB CDR3s in all four CD4+ subsets.

The germline gives CDR1 SGHTA, CDR2 FQGNSA. The CDR3 totals 14 residues. Expressed TCRB transcripts were sequenced after all isolated RNA was converted to cDNA. Repertoires were generated with immunoSEQ multiplex PCR, while TCRdb's copy carries only in-frame clones and drops some. The table lists 640,000 or so clones, around 15% of them singletons. V and J are TRBV7-2 and TRBJ2-2; no clear D. This clonotype was obtained from a man aged 18 to 30 with type 1 diabetes. Sequences were obtained from naive CD4+ T cells from blood. Here the CDR3 DNA reads TGTGCCAGCAGCTTATTGATAGAGGCCGAGGCCAAAATATTT. This codes for CASSLLIEAEAKIF.